This T cell receptor (beta chain) was sequenced in a study of blood T cell repertoires in COVID-19. Overall study context: PBMCs, B-cell-depleted T cells, or T cells were the source of the cDNA or gDNA that made up the material.

Germline values: CDR1 MGHDK, CDR2 SYGVNS. After removal of 10 bases from V and 6 bases from J, the junction contained 2 bases not matched to a gene. The CDR3 sequence is 10 residues long. Per the original data handling: Estimation of nucleated cell counts relied on the amplification of reference gene primers. Profiled with immunoSEQ multiplex PCR; TCRdb holds only in-frame clones, not every one. From that table come the V and J calls and clone size; the DNA was used to work out D and trimming. Of fewer than 120,000 clones listed, around nine tenths are singletons. Sequenced input: peripheral blood. This TCR was sampled from a woman in her 50s with acute or convalescent COVID-19. The chain combines TRBV25-1 with TRBJ2-7; 8 positions match TRBD1. CDR3 region: CATRGPEQYF. The CDR3 DNA reads as TGTGCCACCAGGGGGCCCGAGCAGTACTTC.